This is a list of T cell receptor beta chains from one sample in a study of early T cells in non-severe SARS-CoV-2 infection. MiXCR was run by TCRdb on the 5' RACE reads, yielding one entry per CDR3 protein. Among about 58,000 distinct CDR3 sequences listed, 6.5% to 8.5% were seen once. Sequencing was carried out using whole blood. The receptors shown here come from an adult who was a healthcare worker with PCR-confirmed SARS-CoV-2 infection or an uninfected control (not recorded which). The conserved cysteine and the conserved F or W are not part of the CDR3 here.

v_gene	j_gene	CDR3aa
TRBV28	TRBJ2-1	ASSLLTDYNEQF
TRBV7-9	TRBJ1-3	ASSSVAGTVTNTIY
TRBV28	TRBJ2-7	ASRWTGNGYEQY
TRBV12-3/TRBV12-4	TRBJ1-5	ASSGGPVQPQL
TRBV6-5	TRBJ2-6	ATMEGANTAGANVLT
TRBV5-1	TRBJ2-1	ASSESGSDSYNEQF
TRBV6-6	TRBJ2-1	ASSTGGLAGLEQF
TRBV20-1	TRBJ2-3	SARDRSGTDTQY
TRBV18	TRBJ2-7	ASSPPTGNYEQY
TRBV28	TRBJ2-7	ASSFPGTSVYEQY
TRBV4-2	TRBJ2-1	ASSQDTGTRFEQF
TRBV7-2	TRBJ2-3	ASSPGLAEVGQY
TRBV7-6	TRBJ1-6	ASSLEMGKNSPLH
TRBV18	TRBJ1-2	ASSPAGESYGYT
TRBV7-2	TRBJ2-3	ASSLRPGQEAGQY
TRBV6-2/TRBV6-3	TRBJ2-1	ASSYPGREADEQF
TRBV7-2	TRBJ2-3	ASSLVGFTDTQY
TRBV14	TRBJ1-1	ASSQDGDRALMNTEAF
TRBV27	TRBJ2-7	ASSLGASYEQY
TRBV7-9	TRBJ2-5	ASSLTLYQETQY
TRBV29-1	TRBJ2-1	SVVGTSGRRSYNEQF
TRBV30	TRBJ2-2	AGQAGLLYGELF
TRBV7-2	TRBJ1-2	VSSSRRTGGRYGYT